The clone carrying this T cell receptor beta chain was seen just once. The target antigen is unknown. This sample is part of a study of CD8+ T cells in alopecia areata. Study-level results: In lesional scalp, particularly from alopecia totalis/universalis, clonality was higher than in normal scalp.

This CDR3 is built from 15 residues. With 2 bases removed from V and 4 bases from J, the gap between germline ends came to 14 bases. cDNA reverse transcribed from extracted RNA served as the sequencing template. Assay used: immunoSEQ multiplex PCR; TCRdb lists only in-frame clones, some missing. The sample comprises 95,000 to 150,000 clones, approximately 60% of which are singletons, and approximately 5.1% rests with the top ten. Sample treatment: oral pan-JAK inhibitor, 5-10 mg twice daily. Specimens obtained from alopecia areata patients comprised lesional scalp punch biopsies and peripheral blood.

The specimen comprised CD4+ T cells sorted from blood, sampled at week 4, from a patient treated with tofacitinib. V usage is TRBV23-1 and J usage is TRBJ2-5, with D tentatively TRBD1 (6 bases). TRBV23-1 is identified as an open reading frame with a role that is uncertain. The clonotype was recovered from a human donor with alopecia areata. This CDR3 is CASSQSVGAGETQYF. CDR3 nucleotides: TGCGCCAGCAGTCAAAGTGTGGGGGCAGGAGAGACCCAGTACTTC.